This TCR beta chain was observed in a study of memory CD4+ T cells and cytomegalovirus serostatus. Findings and caveats of the study: The CMV-associated TCR signature appears largely within the CD4+ memory repertoire. A US-trained random forest predicted CMV serostatus with median AUC around 0.9.

Single viable CD3+CD4+CD8-CD45RO+ cells were sorted as the memory CD4+ T cells. In regard to this clone: No antigen is known for it.

The assay was immunoSEQ multiplex PCR, and TCRdb's table has in-frame clones only and misses some. The profile covers around 63,000 clones, with roughly 76% appearing a single time and under 6% taken by the ten largest. This TCR derives from an adult in good health and CMV-seropositive. What was sequenced was memory CD4+ T cells from blood.

In nucleotides, the CDR3 is TGCAGTGCTAGACAGGGGGACGAGCAGTACTTC. Protein sequence: CSARQGDEQYF. This chain connects TRBV20-1 to TRBJ2-7, with 7 nucleotides matching TRBD1. CDR1 DFQATT and CDR2 SNEGSKA come from the germline V gene (reference sequence). This CDR3 has 11 amino acids. J was trimmed by 5 bases and V by 2 bases; bases with no gene match: 0.